This TCR beta chain was identified in a study of multiple sclerosis patients with progressive multifocal leukoencephalopathy. With regard to this clone: The antigen remains unidentified.

The protocol was immunoSEQ multiplex PCR, while the TCRdb copy is restricted to in-frame clones and leaves out a portion. This table has about 30,000 clones, under 90% appearing once. Study results and limitations: In most PML patients, TRB repertoires appeared less diverse by entropy.

The time point was: less than 7 months of natalizumab therapy. The input for sequencing was PBMCs, taken from a patient treated with natalizumab. The receptor was isolated from a human donor with multiple sclerosis.

The chain's CDR3 is CASSAQIQGGYYGYTF. CDR3 in DNA: TGTGCCAGCAGCGCCCAAATACAGGGCGGGTACTATGGCTACACCTTC. This chain links TRBV9 with TRBJ1-2; maybe TRBD1 (6 bases). Per the germline V gene, CDR1 is SGDLS and CDR2 is YYNGEE. V dropped 3 bases and J dropped 3 bases, with 18 bases sitting between them. The CDR3 is 16 residues long.